The 5 T cell receptor beta chains given below trace back to one sample, sequenced in a study of blood T cell repertoires in COVID-19. Measured with immunoSEQ multiplex PCR; TCRdb has only the in-frame clones, and not every one. The table shows more than 300,000 clones, with over 80% occurring only once. The sample was PBMCs or T cells enriched from blood (not recorded which). These receptors all stem from a woman aged 45-65 years who had recovered from COVID-19.

V gene TRBV18 combines with J gene TRBJ1-4; the D is unclear. CDR1 KGHSH and CDR2 LQKENI come from the germline V gene. V lost 1 base to trimming and J lost 1 base, with 4 bases between them. CDR3 length equals 14 residues. The CDR3: CASSPLRTNEKLFF. The CDR3 nucleotides are TGTGCCAGCTCACCACTTAGAACTAATGAAAAACTGTTTTTT.

The V and J genes are TRBV27 and TRBJ2-7; TRBD2 might be the D (6 bases). V was shortened by 8 bases and J by 5 bases, with 22 bases between the two germline ends. CDR1 and CDR2 (germline): MNHEY, SMNVEV (reference sequence). This CDR3 region has 15 residues. The CDR3 DNA reads as TGTGCCAGCCGTAGTTTTGAGGGAGGTCTCCACGAGCAGTACTTC. Translated: CASRSFEGGLHEQYF.

The J gene is TRBJ1-3, the V gene TRBV3-1 (or the pseudogene TRBV3-2); D is unresolved. Germline CDR1 reads LGHDT; CDR2 reads YNNKEL (reference sequence). The CDR3 totals 12 residues. With 11 bases removed from V and 0 bases from J, the gap between germline ends came to 8 bases. This chain's CDR3 is CACMSSGNTIYF. CDR3 in DNA: TGTGCCTGCATGAGCTCTGGAAACACCATATATTTT.

J is TRBJ1-1 and V is TRBV6-5; 10 positions match TRBD1. The germline V gene encodes CDR1 MNHEY and CDR2 SVGAGI. The CDR3 runs to 16 residues. With 2 bases clipped from V and 4 bases from J, the junction kept 7 bases outside the gene matches. The CDR3 sequence: CASSYRDRGPGTEAFF. The CDR3, as DNA: TGTGCCAGCAGTTACCGGGACAGGGGTCCGGGCACTGAAGCTTTCTTT.

The chain carries TRBV5-6 and TRBJ2-7; D perhaps matches TRBD2 (5 bases). The germline CDR1 and CDR2 sequences are SGHDT and YYEEEE. V shed 7 bases and J shed 0 bases, with 20 bases lying between them. The CDR3 sequence is 16 residues long. Here the CDR3 DNA reads TGTGCCAGCTACTTTGCGGCGGGTGGGAGCTCCTACGAGCAGTACTTC. This translates into CASYFAAGGSSYEQYF.